This TCR beta chain was sequenced during a study of blood T cell repertoires in COVID-19. Study-wide background: Samples came from the United States, Italy and Spain, spanning acute and convalescent COVID-19.

Seattle's cohort entered during active infection and was followed longitudinally. Per the authors' pipeline: By means of reference gene primer amplification, nucleated cell counts were estimated. Assay: immunoSEQ multiplex PCR; the TCRdb copy retains only in-frame clones and omits some. The DNA was the basis for D and trimming; V, J and clone size are from that table. This table holds 500,000 to 600,000 clones, roughly 91% found once. Germline CDR1 reads SGDLS; CDR2 reads YYNGEE. This CDR3 region has 16 residues. With 4 bases clipped from V and 0 bases from J, the junction kept 5 bases outside the gene matches.

The specimen sequenced was peripheral blood. The source is a woman in her 50s with COVID-19, enrolled during active disease. J is TRBJ2-7 and V is TRBV9; 12 bases line up with TRBD2. CDR3 nucleotide sequence: TGTGCCAGCAGCATTGGACTAGCGGGGAGCTCCTACGAGCAGTACTTC. Amino acid sequence: CASSIGLAGSSYEQYF.